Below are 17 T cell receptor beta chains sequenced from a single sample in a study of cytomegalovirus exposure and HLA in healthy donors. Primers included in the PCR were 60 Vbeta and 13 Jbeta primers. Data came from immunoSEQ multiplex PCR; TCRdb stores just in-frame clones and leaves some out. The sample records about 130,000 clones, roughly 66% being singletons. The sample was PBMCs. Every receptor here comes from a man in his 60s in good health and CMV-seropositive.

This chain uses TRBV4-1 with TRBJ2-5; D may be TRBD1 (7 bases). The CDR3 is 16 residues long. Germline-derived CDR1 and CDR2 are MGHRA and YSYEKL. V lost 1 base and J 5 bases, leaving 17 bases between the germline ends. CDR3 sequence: CASSQGRLGGAETQYF. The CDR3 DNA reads TGCGCCAGCAGCCAAGGTAGACTAGGGGGCGCGGAGACCCAGTACTTC.

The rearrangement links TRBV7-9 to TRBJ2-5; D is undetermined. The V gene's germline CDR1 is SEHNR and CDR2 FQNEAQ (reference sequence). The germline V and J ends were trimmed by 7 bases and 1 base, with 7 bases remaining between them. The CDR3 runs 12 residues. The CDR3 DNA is TGTGCCAGCACACCGGGCCAAGAGACCCAGTACTTC. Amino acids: CASTPGQETQYF. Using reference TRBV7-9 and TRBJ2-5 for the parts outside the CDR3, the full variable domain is DTGVSQNPRHKITKRGQNVTFRCDPISEHNRLYWYRQTLGQGPEFLTYFQNEAQLEKSRLLSDRFSAERPKGSFSTLEIQRTEQGDSAMYLCASTPGQETQYFGPGTRLLVL.

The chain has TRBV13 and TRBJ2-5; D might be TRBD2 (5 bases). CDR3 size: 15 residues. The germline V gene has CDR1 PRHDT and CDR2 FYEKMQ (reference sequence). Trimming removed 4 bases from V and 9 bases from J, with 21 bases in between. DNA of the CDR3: TGTGCCAGCAGCTCCCGTCAGGCGGGCCGGGTGGCCCAGTACTTC. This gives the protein CASSSRQAGRVAQYF.

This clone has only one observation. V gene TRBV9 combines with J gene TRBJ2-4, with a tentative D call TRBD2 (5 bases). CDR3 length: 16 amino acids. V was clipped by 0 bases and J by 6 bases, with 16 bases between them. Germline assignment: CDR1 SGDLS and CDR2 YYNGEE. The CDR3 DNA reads TGTGCCAGCAGCGTAGCCCCCTTAGCGCCTTCAAACATTCAGTACTTC. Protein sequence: CASSVAPLAPSNIQYF.

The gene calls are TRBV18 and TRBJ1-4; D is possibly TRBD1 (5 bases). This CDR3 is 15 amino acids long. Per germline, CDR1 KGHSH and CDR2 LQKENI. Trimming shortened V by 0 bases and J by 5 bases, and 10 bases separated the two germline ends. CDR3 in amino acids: CASSPPPQGNEKLFF. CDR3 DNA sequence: TGTGCCAGCTCACCACCCCCGCAGGGAAATGAAAAACTGTTTTTT. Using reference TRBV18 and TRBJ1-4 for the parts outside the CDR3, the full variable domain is NAGVMQNPRHLVRRRGQEARLRCSPMKGHSHVYWYRQLPEEGLKFMVYLQKENIIDESGMPKERFSAEFPKEGPSILRIQQVVRGDSAAYFCASSPPPQGNEKLFFGSGTQLSVL.

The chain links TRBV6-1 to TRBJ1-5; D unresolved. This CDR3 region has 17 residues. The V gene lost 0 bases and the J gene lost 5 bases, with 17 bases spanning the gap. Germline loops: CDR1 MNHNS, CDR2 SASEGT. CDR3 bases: TGTGCCAGCAGTGAAGCCCCCGGGAGGACTAGTTATCAGCCCCAGCATTTT. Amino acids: CASSEAPGRTSYQPQHF.

The CDR3 region is CASSLIRRGAYNEQFF. The CDR3 DNA follows: TGTGCCAGCAGCTTGATTCGGCGGGGGGCCTACAATGAGCAGTTCTTC. The chain carries TRBV5-6 and TRBJ2-1, with 8 bases identical to TRBD2. Germline V lookup: CDR1 SGHDT, CDR2 YYEEEE. The CDR3 covers 16 residues. V lost 1 base and J lost 2; bases outside the gene matches: 5.

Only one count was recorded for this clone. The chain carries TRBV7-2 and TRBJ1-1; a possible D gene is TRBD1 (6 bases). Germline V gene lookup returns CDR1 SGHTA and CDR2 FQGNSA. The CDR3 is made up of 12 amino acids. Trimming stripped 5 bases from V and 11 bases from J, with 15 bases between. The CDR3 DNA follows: TGTGCCAGCAGCCGACGACAGGCTAGGGCTTTCTTT. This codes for CASSRRQARAFF.

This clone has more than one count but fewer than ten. CDR3 in DNA: TGTGCCAGCAGTGTACACGGGACAGGGGGACTAGCCTCAAGCACAGATACGCAGTATTTT. Its translation is CASSVHGTGGLASSTDTQYF. The chain uses TRBV2 and TRBJ2-3, with 11 nucleotides matching TRBD1. After removal of 4 bases from V and 0 bases from J, the junction contained 15 bases not matched to a gene. Germline-derived CDR1 and CDR2 are SNHLY and FYNNEI. This CDR3 contains 20 residues.

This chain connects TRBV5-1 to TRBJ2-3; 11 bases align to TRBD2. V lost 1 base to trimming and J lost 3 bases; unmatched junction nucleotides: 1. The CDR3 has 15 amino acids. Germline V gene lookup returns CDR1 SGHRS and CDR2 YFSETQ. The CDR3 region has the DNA TGCGCCAGCAGCTTGACTAGCGGGGGAACAGATACGCAGTATTTT. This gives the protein CASSLTSGGTDTQYF.

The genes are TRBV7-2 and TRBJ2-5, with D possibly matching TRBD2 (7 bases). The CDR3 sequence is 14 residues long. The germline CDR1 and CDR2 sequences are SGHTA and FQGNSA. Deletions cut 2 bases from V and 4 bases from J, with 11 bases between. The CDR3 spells CASSLNRGGETQYF. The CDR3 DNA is TGTGCCAGCAGCTTAAATAGGGGGGGAGAGACCCAGTACTTC.

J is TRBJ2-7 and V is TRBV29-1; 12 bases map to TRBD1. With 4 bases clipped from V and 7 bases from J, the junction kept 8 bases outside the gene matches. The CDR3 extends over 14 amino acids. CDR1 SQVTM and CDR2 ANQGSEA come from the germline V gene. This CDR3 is CSVVGGQGAREQYF. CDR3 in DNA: TGCAGCGTTGTTGGGGGACAGGGGGCTCGGGAGCAGTACTTC.

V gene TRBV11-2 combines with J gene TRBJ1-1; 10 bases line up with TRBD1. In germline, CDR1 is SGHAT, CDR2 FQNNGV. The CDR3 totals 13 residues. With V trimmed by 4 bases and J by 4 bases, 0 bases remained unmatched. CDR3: CASSWDRGTEAFF. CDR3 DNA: TGTGCCAGCAGCTGGGACAGGGGCACTGAAGCTTTCTTT. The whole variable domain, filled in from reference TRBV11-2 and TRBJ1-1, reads EAGVAQSPRYKIIEKRQSVAFWCNPISGHATLYWYQQILGQGPKLLIQFQNNGVVDDSQLPKDRFSAERLKGVDSTLKIQPAKLEDSAVYLCASSWDRGTEAFFGQGTRLTVV.

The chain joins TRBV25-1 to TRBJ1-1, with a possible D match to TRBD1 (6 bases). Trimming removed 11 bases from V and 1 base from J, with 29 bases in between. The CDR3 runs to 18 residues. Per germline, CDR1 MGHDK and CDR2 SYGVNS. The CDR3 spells CAYGTELQGGQSNTEAFF. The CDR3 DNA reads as TGTGCCTATGGAACTGAATTACAGGGTGGGCAGTCGAACACTGAAGCTTTCTTT.

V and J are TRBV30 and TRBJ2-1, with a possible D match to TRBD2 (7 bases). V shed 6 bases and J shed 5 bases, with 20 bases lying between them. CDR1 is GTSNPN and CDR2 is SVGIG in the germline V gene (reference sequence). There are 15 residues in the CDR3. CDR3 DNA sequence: TGTGCCTGTCCCCACGGCGCGGGGGCCGACAATGAGCAGTTCTTC. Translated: CACPHGAGADNEQFF.

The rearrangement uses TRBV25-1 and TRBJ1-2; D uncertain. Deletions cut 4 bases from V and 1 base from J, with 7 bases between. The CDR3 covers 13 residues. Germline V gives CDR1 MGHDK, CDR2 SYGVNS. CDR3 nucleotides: TGTGCCAGCAGTGTAACAGTTAACTATGGCTACACCTTC. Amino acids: CASSVTVNYGYTF.

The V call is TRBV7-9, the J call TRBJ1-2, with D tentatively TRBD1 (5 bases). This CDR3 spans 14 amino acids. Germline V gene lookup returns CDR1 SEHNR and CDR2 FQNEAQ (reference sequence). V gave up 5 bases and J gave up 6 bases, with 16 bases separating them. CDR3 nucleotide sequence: TGTGCCAGCAGCACCTCGGGGGGGGAGAATGGCTACACCTTC. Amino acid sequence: CASSTSGGENGYTF.